Sequencing of this T cell receptor (beta chain) was carried out in a study of blood T cell repertoires in COVID-19. The authors' processing: Nucleated cell number was recorded as an estimate derived from reference gene primer amplification. Profiled with immunoSEQ multiplex PCR; TCRdb holds only in-frame clones, not every one. V, J and clone size are taken as reported in that table, and D and trimming were inferred from the DNA itself. The sample includes approximately 270,000 clones, approximately 83% of them seen just once. Trimming cost V 4 bases and J 0 bases; bases outside gene matches: 12. This CDR3 is 17 amino acids long. Germline lookup yields CDR1 SGHRS and CDR2 YFSETQ.

This TCR derives from an elderly man with acute or convalescent COVID-19. V gene TRBV5-1 combines with J gene TRBJ1-2; TRBD1 matches 7 bases. The sequencing sample was made of peripheral blood. CDR3 residues: CASSPRRGLIANYGYTF. The CDR3 coding sequence is TGCGCCAGCAGCCCCCGGAGGGGGCTCATAGCTAACTATGGCTACACCTTC.